A selection of T cell receptor beta chains follows, all from one sample in a study of molecular identifiers for immune sequencing clone quantification. MiXCR, applied by TCRdb to the PCR reads, yields one record per CDR3 protein. The sample contains around 470,000 distinct CDR3 sequences, over 20% of which appear only once. Sequenced material: naive CD8+ T cells from blood, with Jurkat cell RNA spiked in. These TCRs come from a human donor in good health. Some libraries in this study had Jurkat cell RNA spiked in. Each CDR3 is given with its conserved first and last residue. Fields, in order: J gene, V gene, clone size, D gene, CDR3 DNA, CDR3 protein. A D gene is named only where the DNA matches it firmly. Some rows mark clone size as missing; the rest say once, few, many or name a class of expanded clone.

TRBJ1-1,TRBV15,-,-,TGTGCCACCAGCACAGGGTTGGGGAACACTGAAGCTTTCTTT,CATSTGLGNTEAFF
TRBJ2-2,TRBV30,many,-,TGTGCCTGGAGTGTAATCAGCGGGGAGCTGTTTTTT,CAWSVISGELFF
TRBJ2-1,TRBV4-1,-,-,TGCGCCAGCGGCCAATCACGGGGGCCGGGGGGCTACAATGAGCAGTTCTTC,CASGQSRGPGGYNEQFF
TRBJ2-5,TRBV4-1,-,-,TGCGCCAGCAGCCAAATAGGCCTAGAGACCCAGTACTTC,CASSQIGLETQYF
TRBJ2-2,TRBV9,once,TRBD1,TGTGCCAGCAGCGCCGGGACAGGGGGGGACACCGGGGAGCTGTTTTTT,CASSAGTGGDTGELFF
TRBJ2-7,TRBV9,many,-,TGTGCCAGCAGCGTAGGAGATAGCGCCTCCTACGAGCAGTACTTC,CASSVGDSASYEQYF
TRBJ2-5,TRBV6-2/TRBV6-3,few,-,TGTGCCAGCAGTTACCCCTACCGAGAGACCCAGTACTTC,CASSYPYRETQYF
TRBJ2-5,TRBV11-2,-,-,TGTGCCAGCAGCTTAGCCGGGACATACTTACAAGAGACCCAGTACTTC,CASSLAGTYLQETQYF
TRBJ2-7,TRBV4-2,-,TRBD2,TGTGCCAGCAGCCAATGGAAGACTAGCGGGAAGGACGAGCAGTACTTC,CASSQWKTSGKDEQYF
TRBJ2-1,TRBV7-3,many,-,TGTGCCAGCAGCTTAACCAGGGTAGATGAGCAGTTCTTC,CASSLTRVDEQFF
TRBJ2-3,TRBV6-2/TRBV6-3,few,-,TGTGCCAGCAGCTGGTTTCTGGAGGGGCAGGGCACAGATACGCAGTATTTT,CASSWFLEGQGTDTQYF
TRBJ2-7,TRBV20-1,many,-,TGCAGTGCTGCGGGATTCGCCTACGAGCAGTACTTC,CSAAGFAYEQYF
TRBJ1-5,TRBV6-2/TRBV6-3,many,-,TGTGCCAGCAGTTACTCAGGGGGGAGCAATCAGCCCCAGCATTTT,CASSYSGGSNQPQHF
TRBJ1-5,TRBV4-3,many,-,TGCGCCAGCAGCCCGGGGGGGGGTAGGCATCAGCCCCAGCATTTT,CASSPGGGRHQPQHF
TRBJ1-1,TRBV2,many,-,TGTGCCAGCAGTGATTTGGTGGAATCGTACACTGAAGCTTTCTTT,CASSDLVESYTEAFF
TRBJ1-2,TRBV7-9,once,-,TGTGCCAGCAGCCTAACCACAGCACTAAGCTATGGCTACACCTTC,CASSLTTALSYGYTF
TRBJ2-7,TRBV20-1,many,-,TGCAGTGCTAGAGACTCCGGGACACCCTCCTACGAGCAGTACTTC,CSARDSGTPSYEQYF
TRBJ2-7,TRBV5-4,few,TRBD1,TGTGCCAGCAGCTCGGGACAGCTAGGCTACGAGCAGTACTTC,CASSSGQLGYEQYF
TRBJ1-3,TRBV5-4,few,TRBD1,TGTGCCAGCAGCTGGGGGGGACAGGGGAACACCATATATTTT,CASSWGGQGNTIYF
TRBJ2-7,TRBV19,many,TRBD1,TGTGCCAGTAGTATTTATCCTCGGGACAGGCAGTACTTC,CASSIYPRDRQYF
TRBJ1-6,TRBV7-9,-,TRBD1,TGTGCCAGCAGACCTCCGGGACAGGCCATGCCACCCCTCCACTTT,CASRPPGQAMPPLHF
TRBJ2-2,TRBV7-9,few,-,TGTGCCAGCAGCCCCTGGGGTAACGGGGAGCTGTTTTTT,CASSPWGNGELFF
TRBJ1-2,TRBV5-5,-,-,TGTGCCAGCAGCCCACCGCCCGGCCAGGGGCTTGGCTACACCTTC,CASSPPPGQGLGYTF
TRBJ2-7,TRBV6-2/TRBV6-3,few,-,TGTGCCAGCAGGCAGGGGAGGATTAGCTCCTACGAGCAGTACTTC,CASRQGRISSYEQYF
TRBJ2-7,TRBV4-1,-,-,TGCGCCAGCAGCCAATCGTTAAGTTACGAGCAGTACTTC,CASSQSLSYEQYF
TRBJ2-7,TRBV12-3/TRBV12-4,-,TRBD1,TGTGCCAGCAGTTTAGAGACAGGGGCCTCCTACGAGCAGTACTTC,CASSLETGASYEQYF
TRBJ2-2,TRBV28,-,-,TGTGCCAGCAGTCTTAGAGGTCCGGGACGGACGAACACCGGGGAGCTGTTTTTT,CASSLRGPGRTNTGELFF
TRBJ1-1,TRBV29-1,many,-,TGCAGCGTTGTACCGCAGAACACTGAAGCTTTCTTT,CSVVPQNTEAFF
TRBJ2-2,TRBV30,few,TRBD1,TGTGCCTGGAGTGTAGGGGGACAGGGAGTTCCCGGGGAGCTGTTTTTT,CAWSVGGQGVPGELFF
TRBJ1-5,TRBV7-9,many,-,TGTGCCAGCAGCTTGGGATTTCGGCAGCCCCAGCATTTT,CASSLGFRQPQHF
TRBJ1-1,TRBV28,few,TRBD1,TGTGCCAGCAGTTACAACACCGGGACAGGGGGAGCTTTCTTT,CASSYNTGTGGAFF
TRBJ2-2,TRBV30,many,-,TGTGCCTGGTGGGTTTCGAACACCGGGGAGCTGTTTTTT,CAWWVSNTGELFF
TRBJ1-2,TRBV5-8,many,-,TGTGCCAGCAGCTTGGCAGGGAACTATGGCTACACCTTC,CASSLAGNYGYTF
TRBJ2-6,TRBV9,-,-,TGTGCCAGCAGCGGACGGCCGGACTCTGGGGCCAACGTCCTGACTTTC,CASSGRPDSGANVLTF
TRBJ1-1,TRBV28,few,-,TGTGCCAGCAGTTCAGACATGTTAACTGAAGCTTTCTTT,CASSSDMLTEAFF
TRBJ2-6,TRBV6-5,-,TRBD1,TGTGCCAGCAGTTACCCGGAGGACAGGGGGCGCAACGTCCTGACTTTC,CASSYPEDRGRNVLTF
TRBJ2-7,TRBV6-1,many,TRBD2,TGTGCCAGCACCCCCGGGGCCGGGACTAGTCTGGGGGACTACGAGCAGTACTTC,CASTPGAGTSLGDYEQYF
TRBJ2-2,TRBV13,-,TRBD1,TGTGCCGGCGTGCAGGGGGCATACACCGGGGAGCTGTTTTTT,CAGVQGAYTGELFF
TRBJ2-7,TRBV10-3,few,-,TGTGCCATCAGTGAGTCGATGAGGGCGGGAAGCTCCTACGAGCAGTACTTC,CAISESMRAGSSYEQYF
TRBJ2-3,TRBV7-9,many,-,TGTGCCAGCAGCTTAATTCTCACAGATACGCAGTATTTT,CASSLILTDTQYF
TRBJ1-2,TRBV20-1,many,TRBD1,TGCAGTGCTAGAGAACACATTGGACAGGAAGTGTCCTATGGCTACACCTTC,CSAREHIGQEVSYGYTF
TRBJ1-2,TRBV6-2/TRBV6-3,few,TRBD1,TGTGCCAGCAGTTACTGGACAGGGGATGGCTACACCTTC,CASSYWTGDGYTF
TRBJ1-1,TRBV6-2/TRBV6-3,-,-,TGTGCCGGCAGTTACGGCCGAGGTATGGCTTTCTTT,CAGSYGRGMAFF
TRBJ2-5,TRBV11-2,-,-,TGTGCCAGCAGCTCCGGGGCGGGGTACCGAGAGACCCAGTACTTC,CASSSGAGYRETQYF
TRBJ2-1,TRBV30,-,TRBD2,TGTGCCTGGACCACGCTAGCGGGTAGCGAGCAGTTCTTC,CAWTTLAGSEQFF
TRBJ2-7,TRBV4-3,many,-,TGCGCCAGCAGCCAAGGAGTGATCGCCTACGAGCAGTACTTC,CASSQGVIAYEQYF
TRBJ1-5,TRBV28,many,TRBD1,TGTGCCAGCAGTCGCGGACAGGGGAGCAATCAGCCCCAGCATTTT,CASSRGQGSNQPQHF
TRBJ1-5,TRBV15,many,-,TGTGCCACCAGCAGAGTGGGGGCGTCGGGACAGCCCCAGCATTTT,CATSRVGASGQPQHF
TRBJ2-7,TRBV12-3/TRBV12-4,-,-,TGTGCCAGCAGTTTCGGAGGGCAATTAAACGAGCAGTACTTC,CASSFGGQLNEQYF
TRBJ2-2,TRBV2,-,TRBD1,TGTGCCAGCAGTGAAGGGACAGGGGGCGAAGAGGAGCTGTTTTTT,CASSEGTGGEEELFF
TRBJ2-7,TRBV6-6,-,-,TGTGCCAGCAGCCCACTCGACGGCGGAAGGAGCTCCTACGAGCAGTACTTC,CASSPLDGGRSSYEQYF
TRBJ2-3,TRBV19,few,TRBD2,TGTGCCAGCTCCGGACTAGCGGGAGTAGTTTGGGGCACAGATACGCAGTATTTT,CASSGLAGVVWGTDTQYF
TRBJ2-1,TRBV10-3,few,-,TGTGCCATCGCCGACCCTGGACGGAGCTCCTACAATGAGCAGTTCTTC,CAIADPGRSSYNEQFF
TRBJ1-5,TRBV4-1,-,-,TGCGCCAGCAGCCCTAGACAGTCTAGGGGTAATCAGCCCCAGCGTTTT,CASSPRQSRGNQPQRF
TRBJ2-7,TRBV19,few,-,TGTGCCAGTAGTATAGATCCTGACGAGCAGTACTTC,CASSIDPDEQYF
TRBJ2-3,TRBV7-2,-,TRBD2,TGTGCCAGCAGCTGGACTAGCGGGTGTTCGTCAGATACGCAGTATTTT,CASSWTSGCSSDTQYF
TRBJ1-2,TRBV2,few,-,TGTGCCAACGCGGAGGGCCCCTATGGCTACACCTTC,CANAEGPYGYTF